Detailed here is one T cell receptor beta chain. No antigen is known for it. No base qualities exist here, and no much larger clone lies one base off it. In the germline V gene, CDR1 corresponds to SGHTA and CDR2 to FQGNSA. Between the V and J ends, shortened by 7 bases and 3 bases respectively, the junction contains 13 bases. The CDR3 runs 13 residues from the cysteine to the phenylalanine. The sequence is cut down to CDR3 DNA, 39 bases in frame from base 1. Samples from volunteer blood donors who had recovered from COVID-19 were contributed by a second Seattle source. Collaborating institutions collected whole blood in K2EDTA tubes following their own protocols. For TCRbeta analysis, collaborators shipped samples in one of three forms: frozen whole blood, isolated PBMCs, or DNA extracted from either of those sample types. The data derive from a study of blood T cell repertoires in COVID-19 (dated by TCRdb to 2020 to 2021). Regarding the complete study: Samples from collaborators originated in the United States, Italy and Spain and spanned both the acute and convalescent phases of COVID-19. Where available, HLA class I and class II types were obtained from metadata supplied by the sample provider rather than from assay-based typing. Subjects who had been exposed to COVID-19, were actively infected with it, or had recovered from it provided the deeply sampled blood TCRbeta repertoires that made up the dataset. The repertoires were released in a freely available public database intended as a resource for research on the immune response to SARS-CoV-2. The material from the prospective study consisted of cDNA or gDNA derived from T cells, B-cell-depleted T cells, or PBMCs. The samples were drawn from two sources: the first 160 participants of the ongoing ImmuneRACE study, and 1,000 to 1,500 subjects contributed by 6 global collaborators. Sample metadata almost always included a de-identified subject ID, COVID-19 status, age in years and sex.

TCRbeta CDR3 regions were amplified from genomic DNA using the immunoSEQ Assay, a bias-controlled multiplex PCR. As for the original processing: The number of nucleated cells in each sample was estimated by amplification of reference gene primers within the assay. To quantify the absolute abundance of each unique TCRbeta CDR3 rearrangement, sequence reads were collapsed and filtered. For each sample, productive Simpson clonality was calculated as the square root of Simpson's diversity index over productive rearrangements. This is the immuneACCESS table as TCRdb keeps it, with only in-frame sequences that have V and J called. A part of the clones is gone; compared with another copy, unresolved V genes explain less than half, and the rest is unexplained. V and J calls and clone size are given by that table; D and trimming were obtained from the DNA. The sample table holds about 200,000 clones, of which approximately 91% were seen once. 5.5% to 8% of the sample is in the top ten clones.

General conclusions and limits of the study: Clinical and demographic metadata were provided uncurated, with the amount varying by source and participant.

The sequencing sample was made of peripheral blood. The clonotype comes from a man aged 60 to 69 who had recovered from COVID-19. The receptor chain draws on TRBV7-2 and TRBJ2-7; the D gene is perhaps TRBD1, on 6 matching bases. This receptor has the CDR3 CASTDRRNYEQYF. The nucleotide sequence is TGTGCCAGCACCGACAGGAGGAACTACGAGCAGTACTTC.